A single sample gave rise to the 18 T cell receptor beta chains below, sequenced in a study of spatial heterogeneity in lung cancer. MiXCR, applied by TCRdb to the 5' RACE reads, yields one record per CDR3 protein. The table has roughly 15,000 distinct CDR3 sequences, 3.6% seen once. Time point meaning: sample taken at primary tumor resection. Sequenced material: normal lung tissue next to the tumor, taken at surgery. The receptors stem from a male donor with early-stage non-small cell lung cancer.

This clonotype came up many times. The size of this beta chain means little, since it is a stray read in a library made for alpha chains. The CDR3 sequence: CASSTGTNTEAFF. In DNA form, the CDR3 reads TGTGCCAGCAGTACAGGGACGAACACTGAAGCTTTCTTT. V usage is TRBV12-3 or TRBV12-4 and J usage is TRBJ1-1; TRBD1 might be the D (6 bases). V was cut by 5 bases and J by 1 base, with 8 bases left in between. The CDR3 consists of 13 residues.

Many counts were recorded for this clonotype. This beta chain represents an off-target read in a library built for alpha chains; its size is of limited meaning. V is TRBV7-9 and J is TRBJ1-5, with TRBD1 matching over 8 bases. Trimming took 8 bases from V and 3 from J; bases not matched to a gene: 9. The CDR3 loop spans 15 amino acids. Germline loops: CDR1 SEHNR, CDR2 FQNEAQ (reference sequence). The CDR3 bases are TGTGCCAGCGGGACAGGATCCTTATCCAATCAGCCCCAGCATTTT. Protein product: CASGTGSLSNQPQHF.

This clonotype was counted many times. This beta chain is an off-target read within a library intended for alpha chains, so its frequency means little. The chain links TRBV6-1 to TRBJ1-5, with D possibly TRBD1 on 6 matching bases. CDR3 length: 18 residues. The germline CDR1 and CDR2 sequences are MNHNS and SASEGT. V gave up 2 bases and J gave up 0 bases, with 17 bases separating them. The chain's CDR3 is CASSEILQGSTSNQPQHF. CDR3 bases: TGTGCCAGCAGTGAAATTCTTCAGGGGAGTACTAGCAATCAGCCCCAGCATTTT.

This clonotype was counted a single time. The size of this beta chain means little, since it is a stray read in a library made for alpha chains. V and J are TRBV12-1 and TRBJ1-1; the table's D gene call, TRBD1, was not cross checked with the DNA. TRBV12-1 is an annotated pseudogene. The CDR3 extends over 13 amino acids. The CDR3, as DNA: TGTGCCAGCAACCGAGGGGGCAACACTGAAGCTTTCTTT. This translates into CASNRGGNTEAFF.

This clonotype was picked up many times. Little can be read into the size of this beta chain, an off-target read in a library designed for alpha chains. CDR3 in DNA: TGTGCCAGCAGCACCCAGACAGATCAGCCCCAGCATTTT. Translating it yields CASSTQTDQPQHF. The chain has TRBV7-2 and TRBJ1-5; D may be TRBD1 (5 bases). The V gene lost 5 bases and the J gene lost 5 bases, with 10 bases spanning the gap. Per the germline V gene, CDR1 is SGHTA and CDR2 is FQGNSA. The CDR3 runs to 13 residues.

This clonotype was counted at least ten times. Within a library made for alpha chains, this beta chain is off target, and its count is uninformative. The chain combines TRBV7-3 with TRBJ2-7, with D maybe TRBD1 (6 bases). This CDR3 comprises 15 residues. V was clipped by 5 bases and J by 2 bases, with 16 bases between them. Germline CDR1 reads SGHTA; CDR2 reads FQGTGA. The CDR3 loop is CASSIGAGVPYEQYF. CDR3 sequence (DNA): TGTGCCAGCAGCATTGGGGCAGGGGTCCCCTACGAGCAGTACTTC.

This clonotype was seen many times. Found in a library prepared for alpha chains, this beta chain is an off-target read, and its abundance has little meaning. V gene TRBV14 combines with J gene TRBJ1-3, with D possibly being TRBD1 (6 bases). Germline CDR1 is SGHDN and CDR2 is FVKESK. The CDR3 has 14 amino acids. Trimming pared 7 bases from V and 3 bases from J, leaving 13 bases between. Here the CDR3 DNA reads TGTGCCAGCATTCACAGGGCGTTTGGAAACACCATATATTTT. Residues: CASIHRAFGNTIYF.

Ten or more counts support this clonotype. In a library made to pick up alpha chains, this beta chain is a stray read with a size that means little. The chain links TRBV6-2 or TRBV6-3 to TRBJ2-1; D possibly corresponds to TRBD2 (5 bases). Germline CDR1 MNHEY, CDR2 SVGEGT. Trimming stripped 2 bases from V and 7 bases from J, with 12 bases between. The CDR3 is 14 amino acids. In nucleotides, the CDR3 is TGTGCCAGCAGTTACGTAGCGAGGGATAATGAGCAGTTCTTC. Amino acids: CASSYVARDNEQFF.

This clonotype was found many times. This beta chain is an off-target read within a library intended for alpha chains, so its frequency means little. This chain joins TRBV11-1 and TRBJ2-3; the match to TRBD1 covers 11 bases. This CDR3 is built from 15 residues. The J segment lost 3 bases and the V segment lost 5 bases, leaving 4 bases of the junction unmatched. The V gene's germline CDR1 is SGHAT and CDR2 FQDESV (reference sequence). Here the CDR3 reads CASSGGQGGTDTQYF. The CDR3 nucleotides are TGTGCCAGCAGCGGGGGACAGGGGGGAACAGATACGCAGTATTTT.

This clonotype was seen at least ten times. This beta chain turned up in a library designed for alpha chains; as an off-target read, its abundance says little. The rearrangement joins TRBV20-1 to TRBJ2-7; 13 bases fit TRBD2. Germline V lookup: CDR1 DFQATT, CDR2 SNEGSKA (reference sequence). V shed 3 bases and J 3 bases; nucleotides not matched to a gene: 11. The CDR3 is 17 residues long. CDR3 sequence (DNA): TGCAGTGCTAGTCCCGGGACCGGACTAGCGGGAGTCTACGAGCAGTACTTC. Translating it yields CSASPGTGLAGVYEQYF.

This clonotype was observed at least ten times. This beta chain is off target for a library built for alpha chains, so its abundance means little. CDR3 amino acids: CASRPGLGQDTDTQYF. CDR3 bases: TGCGCCAGCAGGCCGGGTTTGGGACAGGACACAGATACGCAGTATTTT. The rearrangement joins TRBV5-1 to TRBJ2-3, with TRBD1 identical over 8 bases. Unmatched junction bases numbered 10, after V lost 5 bases and J lost 2 bases. The germline V gene has CDR1 SGHRS and CDR2 YFSETQ. This CDR3 spans 16 amino acids.

Ten or more counts support this clonotype. This beta chain represents an off-target read in a library built for alpha chains; its size is of limited meaning. The chain employs TRBV18 and TRBJ1-1; D is ambiguous. V gave up 6 bases and J gave up 0 bases, with 17 bases separating them. Germline CDR1 and CDR2: KGHSH and LQKENI. CDR3 length equals 16 residues. CDR3 DNA sequence: TGTGCCAGCTCTTCCGGGATAGGGCCCTTGAACACTGAAGCTTTCTTT. Translating it yields CASSSGIGPLNTEAFF.

This clonotype has a count of ten or more. For a library built for alpha chains, this beta chain is a stray read; little rests on its size. This chain connects TRBV12-3 or TRBV12-4 to TRBJ2-1; possible D gene TRBD2, 7 bases. The CDR3 is made up of 16 amino acids. Trimming shortened V by 7 bases and J by 8 bases, and 24 bases separated the two germline ends. This chain's CDR3 is CASTTPLAKGGDEQFF. The CDR3, as DNA: TGTGCCAGCACGACTCCACTAGCAAAAGGGGGGGATGAGCAGTTCTTC.

This clonotype is medium-sized by share. This beta chain came through as a stray read in a library set up for alpha chains, and its size says little. V usage is TRBV11-3 and J usage is TRBJ2-5; 9 bases fit TRBD1. CDR1 is SGHNT and CDR2 is YENEEA in the germline V gene. This CDR3 has 16 residues. The trim removed 4 bases at V and 2 bases at J, leaving 8 bases unmatched. CDR3 nucleotide sequence: TGTGCCAGCAGCTCCACAGGGGGCTCGACACAAGAGACCCAGTACTTC. Its translation: CASSSTGGSTQETQYF.

Of note for this clonotype: In a library made to pick up alpha chains, this beta chain is a stray read with a size that means little. The V and J genes are TRBV12-3 or TRBV12-4 and TRBJ2-1, with D possibly TRBD2 on 7 matching bases. The CDR3 has 13 residues. V was cut by 2 bases and J by 8 bases, with 10 bases left in between. In DNA form, the CDR3 reads TGTGCCAGCAGTTTAAAAGGGGGGGATGAGCAGTTCTTC. This gives the protein CASSLKGGDEQFF.

A few counts support this clonotype. One junction end disagrees with the germline gene, perhaps due to a read error. This beta chain lies outside the target of a library built for alpha chains; its clone size means little. V and J are TRBV4-3 and TRBJ2-1; possible D gene TRBD1, 6 bases. This CDR3 has 12 residues. CDR1 is LGHNA, CDR2 YSLEER, per germline. CDR3 in amino acids: CASSQDSRGLTF. CDR3 nucleotides: TGCGCCAGCAGCCAAGATAGCAGGGGCTTGACCTTC.

This clonotype was found many times. The library was prepared for alpha chains; this beta chain is a stray read, so its frequency means little. The chain combines TRBV7-2 with TRBJ1-2; D possibly corresponds to TRBD1 (5 bases). This CDR3 comprises 16 residues. Germline-derived CDR1 and CDR2 are SGHTA and FQGNSA. Trimming pared 1 base from V and 4 bases from J, leaving 16 bases between. CDR3 sequence: CASSLEEGTYVYGYTF. The CDR3, as DNA: TGTGCCAGCAGCTTAGAGGAGGGGACGTATGTCTATGGCTACACCTTC.

This clonotype was recorded at least ten times. In a library made to pick up alpha chains, this beta chain is a stray read with a size that means little. The gene calls are TRBV5-1 and TRBJ1-4, with D perhaps matching TRBD1 (5 bases). Germline CDR1 and CDR2: SGHRS and YFSETQ. CDR3 length: 14 residues. Trimming stripped 2 bases from V and 3 bases from J, with 8 bases between. The CDR3 sequence is CASSFGGANEKLFF. CDR3 DNA: TGCGCCAGCAGCTTTGGAGGGGCTAATGAAAAACTGTTTTTT.